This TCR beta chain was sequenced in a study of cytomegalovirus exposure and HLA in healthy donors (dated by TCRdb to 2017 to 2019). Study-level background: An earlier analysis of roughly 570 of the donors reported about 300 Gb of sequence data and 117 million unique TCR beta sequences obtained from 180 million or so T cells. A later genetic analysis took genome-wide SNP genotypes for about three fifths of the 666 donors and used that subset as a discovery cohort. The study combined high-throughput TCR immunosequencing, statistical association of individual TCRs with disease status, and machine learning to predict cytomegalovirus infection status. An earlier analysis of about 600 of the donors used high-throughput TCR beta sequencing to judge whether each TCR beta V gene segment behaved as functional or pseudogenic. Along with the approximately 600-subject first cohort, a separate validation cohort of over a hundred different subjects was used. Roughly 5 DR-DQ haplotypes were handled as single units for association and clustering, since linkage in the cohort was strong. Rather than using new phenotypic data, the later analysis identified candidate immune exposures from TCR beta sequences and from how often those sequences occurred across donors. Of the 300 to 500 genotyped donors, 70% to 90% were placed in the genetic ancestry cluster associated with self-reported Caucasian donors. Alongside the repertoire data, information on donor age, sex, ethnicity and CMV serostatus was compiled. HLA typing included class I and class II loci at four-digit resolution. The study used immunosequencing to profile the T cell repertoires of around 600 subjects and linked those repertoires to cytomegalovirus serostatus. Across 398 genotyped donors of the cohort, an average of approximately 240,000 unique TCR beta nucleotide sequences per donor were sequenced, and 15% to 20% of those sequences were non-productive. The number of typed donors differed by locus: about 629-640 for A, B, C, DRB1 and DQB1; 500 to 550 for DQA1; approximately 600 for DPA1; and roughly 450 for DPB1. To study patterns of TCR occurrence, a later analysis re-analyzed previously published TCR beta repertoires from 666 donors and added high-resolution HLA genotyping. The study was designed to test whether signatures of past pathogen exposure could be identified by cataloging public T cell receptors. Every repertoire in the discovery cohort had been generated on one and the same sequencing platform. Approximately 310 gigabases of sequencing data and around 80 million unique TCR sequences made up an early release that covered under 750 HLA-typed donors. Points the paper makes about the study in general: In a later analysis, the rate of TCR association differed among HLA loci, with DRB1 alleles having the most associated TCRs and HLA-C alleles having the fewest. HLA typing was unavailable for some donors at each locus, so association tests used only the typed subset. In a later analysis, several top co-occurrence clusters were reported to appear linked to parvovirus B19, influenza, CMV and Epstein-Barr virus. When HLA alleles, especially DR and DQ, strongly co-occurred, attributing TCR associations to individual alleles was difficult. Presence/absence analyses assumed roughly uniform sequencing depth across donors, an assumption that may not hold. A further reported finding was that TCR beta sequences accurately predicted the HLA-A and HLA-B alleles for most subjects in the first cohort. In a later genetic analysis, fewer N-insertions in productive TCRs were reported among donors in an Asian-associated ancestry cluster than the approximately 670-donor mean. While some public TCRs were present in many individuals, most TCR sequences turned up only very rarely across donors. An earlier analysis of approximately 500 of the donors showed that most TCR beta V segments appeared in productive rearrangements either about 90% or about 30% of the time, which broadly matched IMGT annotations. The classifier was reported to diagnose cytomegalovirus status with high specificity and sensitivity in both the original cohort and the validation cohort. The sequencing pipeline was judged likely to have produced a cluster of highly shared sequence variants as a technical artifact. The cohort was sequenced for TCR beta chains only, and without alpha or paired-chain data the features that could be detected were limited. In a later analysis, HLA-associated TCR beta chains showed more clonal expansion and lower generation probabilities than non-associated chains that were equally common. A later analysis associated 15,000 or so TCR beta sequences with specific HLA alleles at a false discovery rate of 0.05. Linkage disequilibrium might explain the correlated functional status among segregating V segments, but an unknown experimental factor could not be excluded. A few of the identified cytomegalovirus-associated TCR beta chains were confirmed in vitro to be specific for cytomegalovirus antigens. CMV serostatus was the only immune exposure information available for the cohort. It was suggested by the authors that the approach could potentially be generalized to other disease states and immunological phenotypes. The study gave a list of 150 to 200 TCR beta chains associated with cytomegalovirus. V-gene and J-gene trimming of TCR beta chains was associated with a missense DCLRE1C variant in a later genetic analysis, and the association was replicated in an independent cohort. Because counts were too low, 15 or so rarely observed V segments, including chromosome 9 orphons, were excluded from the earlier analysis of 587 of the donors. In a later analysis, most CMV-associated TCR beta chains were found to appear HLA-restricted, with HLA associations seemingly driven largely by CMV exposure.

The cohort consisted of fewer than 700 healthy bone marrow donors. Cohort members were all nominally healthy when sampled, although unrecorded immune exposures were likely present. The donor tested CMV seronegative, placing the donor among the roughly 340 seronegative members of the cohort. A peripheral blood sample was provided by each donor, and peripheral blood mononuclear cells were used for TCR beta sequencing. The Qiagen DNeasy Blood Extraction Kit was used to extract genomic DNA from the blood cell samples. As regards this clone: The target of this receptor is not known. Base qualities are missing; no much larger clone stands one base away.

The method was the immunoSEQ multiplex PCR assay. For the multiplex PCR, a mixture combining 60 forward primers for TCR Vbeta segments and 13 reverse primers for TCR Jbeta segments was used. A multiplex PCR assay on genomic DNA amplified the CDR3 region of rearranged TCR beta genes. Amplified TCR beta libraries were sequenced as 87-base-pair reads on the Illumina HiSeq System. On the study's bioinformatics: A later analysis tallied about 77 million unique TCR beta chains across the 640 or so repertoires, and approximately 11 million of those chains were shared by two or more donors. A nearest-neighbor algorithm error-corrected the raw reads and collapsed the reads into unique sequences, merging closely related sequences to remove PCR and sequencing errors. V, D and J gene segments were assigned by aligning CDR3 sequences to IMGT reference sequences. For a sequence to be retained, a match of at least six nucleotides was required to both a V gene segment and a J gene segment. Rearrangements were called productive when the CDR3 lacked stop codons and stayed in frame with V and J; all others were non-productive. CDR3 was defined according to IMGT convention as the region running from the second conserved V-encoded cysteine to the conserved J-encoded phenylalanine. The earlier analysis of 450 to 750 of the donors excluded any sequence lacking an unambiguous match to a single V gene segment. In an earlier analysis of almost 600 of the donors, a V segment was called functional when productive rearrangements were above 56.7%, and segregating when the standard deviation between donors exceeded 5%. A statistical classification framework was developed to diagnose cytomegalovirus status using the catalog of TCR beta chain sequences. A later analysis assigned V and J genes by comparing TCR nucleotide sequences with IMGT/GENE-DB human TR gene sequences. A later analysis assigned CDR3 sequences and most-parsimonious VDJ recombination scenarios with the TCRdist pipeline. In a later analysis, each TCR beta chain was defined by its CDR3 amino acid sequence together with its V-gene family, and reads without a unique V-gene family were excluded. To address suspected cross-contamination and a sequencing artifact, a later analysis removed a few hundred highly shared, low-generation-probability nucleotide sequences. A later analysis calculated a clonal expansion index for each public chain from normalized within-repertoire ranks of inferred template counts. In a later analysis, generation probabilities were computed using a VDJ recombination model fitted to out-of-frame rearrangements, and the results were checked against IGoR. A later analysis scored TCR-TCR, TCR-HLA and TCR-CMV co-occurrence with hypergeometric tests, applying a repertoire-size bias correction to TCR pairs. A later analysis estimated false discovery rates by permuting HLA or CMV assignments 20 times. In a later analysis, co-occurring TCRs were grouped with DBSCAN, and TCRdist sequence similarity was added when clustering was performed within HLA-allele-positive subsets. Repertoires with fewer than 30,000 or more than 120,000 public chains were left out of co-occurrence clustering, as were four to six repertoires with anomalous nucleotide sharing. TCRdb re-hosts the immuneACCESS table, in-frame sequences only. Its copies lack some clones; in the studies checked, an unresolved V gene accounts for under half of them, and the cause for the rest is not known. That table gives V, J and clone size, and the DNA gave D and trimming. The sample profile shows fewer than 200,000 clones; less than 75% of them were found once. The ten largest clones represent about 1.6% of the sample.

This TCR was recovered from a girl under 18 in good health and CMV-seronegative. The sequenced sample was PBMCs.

The CDR3 protein sequence reads: CASSSRSSGGYTF. The DNA sequence is TGTGCCAGCAGTTCGAGAAGCTCTGGTGGCTACACCTTC. The receptor chain draws on TRBV6-1 and TRBJ1-2; the D gene lacks a confident call. The CDR3 holds 13 amino acids from the cysteine to the phenylalanine. Just CDR3 DNA is preserved here, 39 bases in frame from base 1. The germline V gene provides CDR1 MNHNS and CDR2 SASEGT. Relative to germline, V is 5 bases shorter and J is 7 bases shorter, with 14 bases between their ends.